Listed below are T cell receptor beta chains from one sample, sequenced in a study of CD8 T cells in ankylosing spondylitis. From the 5' RACE reads, TCRdb called clonotypes with MiXCR, one entry per CDR3 protein. The sample lists approximately 190,000 distinct CDR3 sequences, 10% to 15% occurring once. The sample comprised blood, either unsorted or a sorted T cell fraction (not recorded which). The origin of the receptors is a female donor with ankylosing spondylitis or in good health (not recorded which). Both conserved end residues are part of each CDR3. The D gene is left open where the match is weak. Clone size is stated in some rows and not others, as once, few, many or a class when expanded.

V gene: TRBV7-2; D gene: NA; J gene: TRBJ1-2; clone size: NA; CDR3 protein: CASSPTTEYGYTF; CDR3 DNA: TGTGCCAGCAGCCCGACAACGGAATATGGCTACACCTTC
V gene: TRBV29-1; D gene: TRBD2; J gene: TRBJ2-7; clone size: many; CDR3 protein: CSVTGTSEPYEQYF; CDR3 DNA: TGCAGCGTCACCGGGACTAGCGAACCCTACGAGCAGTACTTC
V gene: TRBV7-8; D gene: TRBD2; J gene: TRBJ2-7; clone size: many; CDR3 protein: CASSALTSGNSWDEQYF; CDR3 DNA: TGTGCCAGCAGCGCCCTGACTAGCGGGAACAGTTGGGACGAGCAGTACTTC
V gene: TRBV19; D gene: TRBD2; J gene: TRBJ2-7; clone size: few; CDR3 protein: CASSILAGGYEQYF; CDR3 DNA: TGTGCCAGTAGTATTCTAGCGGGCGGATACGAGCAGTACTTC
V gene: TRBV29-1; D gene: TRBD1; J gene: TRBJ1-2; clone size: many; CDR3 protein: CSVEDAGTGLGYGYTF; CDR3 DNA: TGCAGCGTTGAAGATGCCGGGACAGGGTTGGGCTATGGCTACACCTTC
V gene: TRBV12-3/TRBV12-4; D gene: NA; J gene: TRBJ1-4; clone size: many; CDR3 protein: CASSSRKGVEKLFF; CDR3 DNA: TGTGCCAGCAGTTCCCGCAAGGGGGTAGAAAAACTGTTTTTT
V gene: TRBV12-3/TRBV12-4; D gene: NA; J gene: TRBJ2-3; clone size: few; CDR3 protein: CASSFKGGTDTQYF; CDR3 DNA: TGTGCCAGCAGTTTTAAGGGGGGCACAGATACGCAGTATTTT
V gene: TRBV20-1; D gene: NA; J gene: TRBJ2-3; clone size: many; CDR3 protein: CSARVGYTDTQYF; CDR3 DNA: TGCAGTGCTAGAGTCGGTTACACAGATACGCAGTATTTT
V gene: TRBV7-9; D gene: NA; J gene: TRBJ1-5; clone size: NA; CDR3 protein: CASSFGDGGARPQHF; CDR3 DNA: TGTGCCAGCAGCTTTGGGGATGGGGGGGCAAGGCCCCAGCATTTT
V gene: TRBV12-3/TRBV12-4; D gene: NA; J gene: TRBJ2-3; clone size: many; CDR3 protein: CASRPDLWTDTQYF; CDR3 DNA: TGTGCCAGCAGGCCGGATCTGTGGACAGATACGCAGTATTTT
V gene: TRBV5-1; D gene: NA; J gene: TRBJ1-6; clone size: many; CDR3 protein: CASSLGQTNSPLHF; CDR3 DNA: TGCGCCAGCAGCTTGGGCCAGACCAATTCACCCCTCCACTTT
V gene: TRBV11-3; D gene: TRBD2; J gene: TRBJ2-2; clone size: NA; CDR3 protein: CASRPLATNTGELFF; CDR3 DNA: TGTGCCAGCAGGCCACTAGCGACGAACACTGGGGAGCTGTTTTTT
V gene: TRBV28; D gene: NA; J gene: TRBJ2-3; clone size: many; CDR3 protein: CASSYGGGTDTQYF; CDR3 DNA: TGTGCCAGCAGTTACGGGGGAGGCACAGATACGCAGTATTTT
V gene: TRBV29-1; D gene: NA; J gene: TRBJ2-2; clone size: many; CDR3 protein: CSVASGYPGELFF; CDR3 DNA: TGCAGCGTTGCATCGGGTTACCCCGGGGAGCTGTTTTTT
V gene: TRBV20-1; D gene: NA; J gene: TRBJ2-7; clone size: many; CDR3 protein: CSARVGQSPYEQYF; CDR3 DNA: TGCAGTGCTAGAGTTGGGCAGAGCCCCTACGAGCAGTACTTC
V gene: TRBV20-1; D gene: TRBD2; J gene: TRBJ2-5; clone size: many; CDR3 protein: CSARSTSGQETQYF; CDR3 DNA: TGCAGTGCTAGATCGACTAGCGGCCAAGAGACCCAGTACTTC
V gene: TRBV13; D gene: TRBD2; J gene: TRBJ2-5; clone size: few; CDR3 protein: CASSLVGLAGSQETQYF; CDR3 DNA: TGTGCCAGCAGCTTAGTGGGACTAGCGGGGTCCCAAGAGACCCAGTACTTC
V gene: TRBV7-3; D gene: NA; J gene: TRBJ2-2; clone size: many; CDR3 protein: CASSLASHTGELFF; CDR3 DNA: TGTGCCAGCAGCTTAGCTAGCCACACCGGGGAGCTGTTTTTT
V gene: TRBV24-1; D gene: NA; J gene: TRBJ2-1; clone size: NA; CDR3 protein: CATSDERYEQFF; CDR3 DNA: TGTGCCACCAGTGACGAGAGGTATGAGCAGTTCTTC
V gene: TRBV7-2; D gene: TRBD2; J gene: TRBJ2-3; clone size: NA; CDR3 protein: CASSFSSGRADTQYF; CDR3 DNA: TGTGCCAGCAGCTTCTCTAGCGGGAGAGCAGATACGCAGTATTTT
V gene: TRBV30; D gene: TRBD1; J gene: TRBJ2-3; clone size: few; CDR3 protein: CAWTGTGSTDTQYF; CDR3 DNA: TGTGCCTGGACCGGGACAGGGAGCACAGATACGCAGTATTTT
V gene: TRBV20-1; D gene: NA; J gene: TRBJ2-3; clone size: many; CDR3 protein: CSVPPGFGSSDTQYF; CDR3 DNA: TGCAGTGTTCCTCCAGGGTTCGGGAGTTCAGATACGCAGTATTTT
V gene: TRBV7-9; D gene: NA; J gene: TRBJ2-1; clone size: many; CDR3 protein: CASSFRDGPYNEQFF; CDR3 DNA: TGTGCCAGCAGCTTTAGGGACGGGCCCTACAATGAGCAGTTCTTC
V gene: TRBV4-2; D gene: NA; J gene: TRBJ2-7; clone size: NA; CDR3 protein: CASSQDEGLDSYEQYF; CDR3 DNA: TGTGCCAGCAGCCAAGATGAAGGTCTTGATTCCTACGAGCAGTACTTC